The entry below describes one T cell receptor beta chain. The sample is drawn from a study of blood T cell repertoires in COVID-19. Study information: Sites across the United States, Italy and Spain contributed samples from acute and convalescent COVID-19. In each case, the material was cDNA or gDNA derived from T cells, B-cell-depleted T cells, or PBMCs.

Germline-derived CDR1 and CDR2 are SEHNR and FQNEAQ (reference sequence). The CDR3 runs to 15 residues. V shed 6 bases, J shed 6 bases, and the junction held 10 bases outside the gene matches. In the authors' methods: How many nucleated cells were present was estimated from reference gene primer amplification. Repertoires were generated with immunoSEQ multiplex PCR, while TCRdb's copy carries only in-frame clones and drops some. The V and J calls and clone size come from that table; D and trimming were worked out from the DNA. The repertoire holds roughly 250,000 clones, 86% seen once, with roughly 9.8% in the top ten.

This TCR derives from a man in his forties or fifties who had recovered from COVID-19. V usage is TRBV7-9 and J usage is TRBJ1-4; TRBD1 matches 7 bases. Sequenced material: peripheral blood. The CDR3 bases are TGTGCCAGCAGTCGTCCGGGACAGATGCATGAAAAACTGTTTTTT. It is translated as CASSRPGQMHEKLFF.